A single sample is the source of the 9 T cell receptor beta chains below, sequenced in a study of cytomegalovirus exposure and HLA in healthy donors. Primers included in the PCR were 60 Vbeta and 13 Jbeta primers. Repertoires were generated with immunoSEQ multiplex PCR, while TCRdb's copy carries only in-frame clones and drops some. The sample records about 190,000 clones, approximately 70% being singletons. Source material: PBMCs. These receptors all come from a young woman in good health and CMV-seropositive.

Written as DNA, the CDR3 is TGTGCCAGCATCGGGAGCGGGAGGCATGAGCAGTTCTTC. Translated, it gives CASIGSGRHEQFF. V usage is TRBV7-8 and J usage is TRBJ2-1; 9 bases line up with TRBD2. CDR1 and CDR2 from the germline V gene are SGHVS and FQNEAQ. The CDR3 has 13 residues. The V segment lost 7 bases and the J segment 8 bases; nucleotides outside the gene matches: 6.

This chain joins TRBV10-3 and TRBJ1-2; 7 nucleotides agree with TRBD1. The CDR3 extends over 13 amino acids. CDR1 and CDR2 from the germline V gene are ENHRY and SYGVKD. J was trimmed by 0 bases and V by 8 bases; bases with no gene match: 3. The CDR3 protein is CAIGTEANYGYTF. The CDR3 DNA is TGTGCCATCGGGACAGAAGCTAACTATGGCTACACCTTC.

This chain uses TRBV4-2 with TRBJ2-3, with TRBD2 identical over 11 bases. The CDR3 loop spans 18 amino acids. Germline loops: CDR1 LGHNA, CDR2 YNFKEQ. Trimming took 0 bases from V and 0 from J; bases not matched to a gene: 5. The CDR3: CASSQDSRTSGSTDTQYF. The CDR3 DNA follows: TGTGCCAGCAGCCAAGATAGTCGGACTAGCGGGAGCACAGATACGCAGTATTTT.

This chain links TRBV21-1 with TRBJ1-4; the table gives TRBD1 as D, unverified against the DNA. TRBV21-1 is a pseudogene. The CDR3 is 15 amino acids. For the CDR3, the DNA is TGTGCCAGCAGCAAAACAGGGACGTCGGCCGAAAAACTGTTTTTT. Encoded protein: CASSKTGTSAEKLFF.

The CDR3 coding sequence is TGTGCCAGCAGTTCAGACGACAGGGGTATTCAGTACTTC. This sequence encodes CASSSDDRGIQYF. The rearrangement uses TRBV27 and TRBJ2-4; 8 bases match TRBD1. V gave up 4 bases and J gave up 10 bases; unmatched junction bases: 6. Per the germline V gene, CDR1 is MNHEY and CDR2 is SMNVEV (reference sequence). This CDR3 is 13 amino acids long.

Points on this clone: The germline gene is not matched at one end of the junction; a read error may be the cause. The V and J genes are TRBV6-1 and TRBJ2-7; TRBD2 matches at 13 bases. The CDR3 length is 14 residues. Germline loops: CDR1 MNHNS, CDR2 SASEGT. The DNA of the CDR3 is TGTGCCAGCAGTGAAGCGGGGACTAGCGGGAACAAGCACTTC. Translated: CASSEAGTSGNKHF.

V usage is TRBV5-4 and J usage is TRBJ2-3; weak D call: TRBD1 (6 bases). This CDR3 has 15 residues. The V end was cut by 4 bases, the J end by 1 base, with 13 bases between. Germline-derived CDR1 and CDR2 are SGHNT and YYREEE (reference sequence). CDR3 residues: CASSLLGGGTDTQYF. As DNA, the CDR3 is TGTGCCAGCAGCCTGTTAGGGGGAGGCACAGATACGCAGTATTTT.

The V and J genes are TRBV6-1 and TRBJ2-7, with D possibly being TRBD1 (6 bases). Germline V gives CDR1 MNHNS, CDR2 SASEGT. This CDR3 has 14 amino acids. Trimming took 10 bases from V and 1 from J, leaving 17 bases between them. CDR3 sequence: CATFWTATSYEQYF. CDR3 nucleotides: TGTGCCACTTTTTGGACAGCGACTTCCTACGAGCAGTACTTC.

The J gene is TRBJ2-2, the V gene TRBV2; the match to TRBD1 covers 7 bases. Germline V lookup: CDR1 SNHLY, CDR2 FYNNEI. With V trimmed by 8 bases and J by 0 bases, 6 bases remained unmatched. The CDR3 length is 15 residues. CDR3 loop: CASFGDRTNTGELFF. The CDR3 nucleotides are TGTGCCAGCTTCGGGGACAGAACGAACACCGGGGAGCTGTTTTTT. The whole variable domain, remainder taken from reference TRBV2 and TRBJ2-2, is EPEVTQTPSHQVTQMGQEVILRCVPISNHLYFYWYRQILGQKVEFLVSFYNNEISEKSEIFDDQFSVERPDGSNFTLKIRSTKLEDSAMYFCASFGDRTNTGELFFGEGSRLTVL.